This section outlines one T cell receptor (beta chain) sequence together with its context. The data were produced by immunoSEQ multiplex PCR, yet TCRdb's version contains in-frame clones alone and is incomplete. The table lists about 70,000 clones, approximately 88% of them singletons. The record originates from a study of control samples from healthy donors and cancer patients. Sequences were obtained from PBMCs. This sequence originates from a woman aged 45-65 years with lung cancer.

The CDR3 nucleotides read TGTGCCAGCAGTTCCCTCAAATTGAGCTCTGGAAACACCATATATTTT. It specifies CASSSLKLSSGNTIYF. V gene TRBV27 combines with J gene TRBJ1-3; D not resolved. The CDR3 runs to 16 residues. Germline CDR1 reads MNHEY; CDR2 reads SMNVEV (reference sequence). V dropped 4 bases and J dropped 0 bases, with 13 bases sitting between them.